This T cell receptor beta chain emerged from a study of naive CD8 T cells in extremely preterm neonates. Libraries were prepared by immunoSEQ multiplex PCR; TCRdb keeps only in-frame clonotypes and omits some of them. The data show 7,300 or so clones, about 94% seen once. A word on this clone: Its target is not known.

Between the trimmed V and J ends, which lost 0 bases and 1 base, there was a span of 11 bases. This CDR3 region has 15 residues. Per the germline V gene, CDR1 is SGHDT and CDR2 is YYEEEE. The study, taken as a whole, reports: Preterm neonates shared more CDR3 nucleotide sequences (about 2.5%) than older groups. Relative to older groups, preterm infants had shorter, less trimmed CDR3s with fewer N additions. Limitations included small sample size and variable preterm productive templates.

Without labor or membrane rupture, elective cesareans at roughly 37-41 weeks supplied term cord blood. This chain uses TRBV5-6 with TRBJ2-7; D is perhaps TRBD1 (6 bases). The sequence was obtained from a newborn in good health. The material sequenced was naive CD8+ T cells from cord blood. In nucleotides, the CDR3 is TGTGCCAGCAGCTTGGCCGGGACACTATCCTACGAGCAGTACTTC. It codes for CASSLAGTLSYEQYF.